The sequence of this T cell receptor (beta chain) was determined in a study of control samples from healthy donors and cancer patients. Profiled with immunoSEQ multiplex PCR; TCRdb holds only in-frame clones, not every one. The sample records 85,000 to 95,000 clones, roughly 90% being singletons. The source is a woman aged 30 to 39 in good health. Sample: blood.

The DNA of the CDR3 is TGTGCCAGCAGCTTGCACTCACCGCTCAACAATGAGCAGTTCTTC. Its protein product is CASSLHSPLNNEQFF. V and J are TRBV5-4 and TRBJ2-1; D is unclear. Per the germline V gene, CDR1 is SGHNT and CDR2 is YYREEE (reference sequence). The V gene lost 1 base and the J gene lost 5 bases, with 13 bases spanning the gap. The CDR3 length is 15 residues.